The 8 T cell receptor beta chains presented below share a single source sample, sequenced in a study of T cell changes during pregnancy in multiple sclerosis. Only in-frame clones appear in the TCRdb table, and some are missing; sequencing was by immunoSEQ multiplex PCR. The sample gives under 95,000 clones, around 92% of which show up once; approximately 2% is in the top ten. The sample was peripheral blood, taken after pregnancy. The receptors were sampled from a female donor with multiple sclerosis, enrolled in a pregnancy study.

DNA of the CDR3: TGTGCTAGTGGTTTGGTACGGGGTCAGCGATACTCCTACAATGAGCAGTTCTTC. Protein product: CASGLVRGQRYSYNEQFF. The gene calls are TRBV12-5 and TRBJ2-1, with D tentatively TRBD2 (5 bases). In germline, CDR1 is LGHNT, CDR2 FRNRAP. This CDR3 is 18 amino acids long. Trimming took 0 bases from V and 0 from J, leaving 15 bases between them.

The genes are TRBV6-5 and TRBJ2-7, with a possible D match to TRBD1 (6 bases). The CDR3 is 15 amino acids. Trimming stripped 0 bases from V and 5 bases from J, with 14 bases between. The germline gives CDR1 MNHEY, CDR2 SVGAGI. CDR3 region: CASSYSTTGPDEQYF. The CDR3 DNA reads TGTGCCAGCAGTTACTCGACGACAGGCCCCGACGAGCAGTACTTC.

The CDR3 reads CASSPPGDETQYF. The DNA of the CDR3 is TGTGCCAGCAGTCCTCCGGGGGACGAGACCCAGTACTTC. The V gene is TRBV7-9, the J gene TRBJ2-5; D possibly corresponds to TRBD2 (6 bases). The CDR3 is 13 amino acids. Trimming took off 6 bases at V and 5 bases at J, with 13 bases between the two ends. Germline loops: CDR1 SEHNR, CDR2 FQNEAQ (reference sequence).

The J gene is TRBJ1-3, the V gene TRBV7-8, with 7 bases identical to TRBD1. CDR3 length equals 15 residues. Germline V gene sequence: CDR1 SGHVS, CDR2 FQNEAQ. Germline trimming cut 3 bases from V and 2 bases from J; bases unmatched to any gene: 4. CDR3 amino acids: CASSLEGAPGNTIYF. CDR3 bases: TGTGCCAGCAGCTTGGAGGGGGCGCCTGGAAACACCATATATTTT.

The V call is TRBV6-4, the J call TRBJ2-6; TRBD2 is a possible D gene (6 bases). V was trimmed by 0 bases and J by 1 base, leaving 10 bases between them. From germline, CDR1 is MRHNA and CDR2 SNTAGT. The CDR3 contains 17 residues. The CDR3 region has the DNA TGTGCCAGCAGTGACTCAGAGAGCGGGTCTGGGGCCAACGTCCTGACTTTC. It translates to CASSDSESGSGANVLTF.

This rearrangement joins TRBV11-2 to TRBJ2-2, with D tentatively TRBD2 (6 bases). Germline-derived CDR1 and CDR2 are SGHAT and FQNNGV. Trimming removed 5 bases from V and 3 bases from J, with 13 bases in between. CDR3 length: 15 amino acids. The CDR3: CASSPLWGDTGELFF. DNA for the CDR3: TGTGCCAGCAGCCCTCTCTGGGGGGACACCGGGGAGCTGTTTTTT.

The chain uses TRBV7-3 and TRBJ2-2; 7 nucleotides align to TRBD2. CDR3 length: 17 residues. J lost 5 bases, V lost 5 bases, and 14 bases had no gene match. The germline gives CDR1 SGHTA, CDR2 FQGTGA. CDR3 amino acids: CASSKPGGAGRTGELFF. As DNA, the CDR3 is TGTGCCAGCAGCAAGCCCGGGGGAGCGGGGAGGACCGGGGAGCTGTTTTTT.

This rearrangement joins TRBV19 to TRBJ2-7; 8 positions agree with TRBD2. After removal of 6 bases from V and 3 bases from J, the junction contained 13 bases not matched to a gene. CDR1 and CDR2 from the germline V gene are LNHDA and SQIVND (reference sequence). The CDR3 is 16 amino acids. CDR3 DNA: TGTGCCAGTAGCCCCGCGGGGGGAGAACAGGGCTACGAGCAGTACTTC. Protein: CASSPAGGEQGYEQYF.